The text below deals with one T cell receptor beta chain. Its antigen is undetermined. The data originate from a study of cytomegalovirus exposure and HLA in healthy donors. Study summary: HLA-typed donors were the source of around 85 million unique TCRs held in an early data release.

Primers for the PCR totalled 60 Vbeta and 13 Jbeta. Produced via immunoSEQ multiplex PCR; TCRdb's table is partial and in-frame only. This sample contains roughly 120,000 clones. CDR3 size: 12 residues. The V end lost 4 bases, the J end lost 6 bases, and 11 bases lay between the germline ends. In germline, CDR1 is SGHRS, CDR2 YFSETQ. Study-level findings and limits: Later, an analysis showed that TCR beta chains associated with HLA were more clonally expanded than others that were equally common. Most of the TCR beta V segments (in an earlier analysis) were productive either about 87% or about 30% of the time.

Sequenced sample: PBMCs. The sequence was collected from a man between 35 and 55 years old in good health and CMV-seronegative. The chain combines TRBV5-1 with TRBJ2-7; no reliable D call. As DNA, the CDR3 is TGCGCCAGCAGCCTTGACTTGGGCGAGCAGTACTTC. This encodes CASSLDLGEQYF.